The entry below describes one T cell receptor (beta chain). Its antigen is not known. The entry originates in a study of cytomegalovirus exposure and HLA in healthy donors. At the level of the study: About 80 million unique TCR sequences came from HLA-typed donors in an early release.

Primers included in the PCR were 60 Vbeta and 13 Jbeta primers. Assay: immunoSEQ multiplex PCR; the TCRdb copy retains only in-frame clones and omits some. The sample yields around 120,000 clones, 80% seen once. Regarding the study as a whole: In a later analysis, across HLA loci, associated TCR counts were highest for DRB1, lowest for HLA-C. Presence/absence analysis assumed near-uniform sequencing depth across donors.

Germline CDR1 is SGHNT and CDR2 is YENEEA. The CDR3 covers 17 residues. V shed 8 bases, J shed 1 base, and the junction held 8 bases outside the gene matches. The chain has TRBV11-3 and TRBJ2-2, with 12 bases matching TRBD1. Input material: PBMCs. The clonotype comes from a man aged 30-40 years in good health and CMV-seronegative. CDR3 sequence (DNA): TGTGCCAGCGTCGGCGGGACAGGGGGCTGGAACACCGGGGAGCTGTTTTTT. It is translated as CASVGGTGGWNTGELFF.